Given below is one TCR beta chain in context. This CDR3 is 19 amino acids long. The V and J ends lost 7 bases and 5 bases, in that order; junction bases with no gene match: 21. Germline CDR1 is WSHSY and CDR2 is SAAADI. Sequencing was performed with immunoSEQ multiplex PCR; in TCRdb, only in-frame clones are kept and a portion is missing. In the table there are more than 65,000 clones, roughly 94% of which are singletons. The data are from a study of technical replicates of blood from a handful of donors. The sequenced sample was T cells isolated from PBMCs. This sequence was found in a human donor in good health. The chain employs TRBV10-2 and TRBJ2-1; 9 nucleotides match TRBD2. The CDR3 spells CASTSLASGENTINNEQFF. CDR3 DNA: TGCGCCAGCACCTCCTTGGCTAGCGGGGAGAACACGATCAACAATGAGCAGTTCTTC.